These 20 T cell receptor beta chains were all obtained from the same sample, sequenced in a study of beta chain features in type 1 diabetes. The study's findings and limits: All four CD4+ subsets from Type 1 diabetes patients carried moderately but significantly shorter TCRB CDR3s.

No antigen has been identified for these receptors. cDNA synthesis used the whole RNA isolate, giving expressed TCRB sequences. TCRdb's table, derived via immunoSEQ multiplex PCR, lists solely in-frame clones and lacks some. The sample contains hundreds of thousands of clones, over 13% of which appear only once. Sequencing was performed on naive CD4+ T cells from blood. The receptors come from a man in his late teens or twenties with type 1 diabetes.

The chain joins TRBV27 to TRBJ1-3; 7 nucleotides line up with TRBD1. The CDR3 is made up of 16 amino acids. Unmatched junction bases numbered 12, after V lost 5 bases and J lost 5 bases. Germline V gives CDR1 MNHEY, CDR2 SMNVEV (reference sequence). CDR3 region: CASSPGQYESRNTIYF. The CDR3 bases are TGTGCCAGCAGTCCGGGACAGTATGAGTCCCGAAACACCATATATTTT.

On this clone: Additional DNA sequences in this sample encode the identical CDR3. CDR3 in amino acids: CASSYGDTEAFF. In DNA form, the CDR3 reads TGTGCCAGCAGTTACGGGGACACTGAAGCTTTCTTT. The chain joins TRBV6-6 to TRBJ1-1, with D unclear. Trimming took 2 bases from V and 3 from J, leaving 4 bases between them. The CDR3 runs 12 residues. Germline V lookup: CDR1 MNHNY, CDR2 SVGAGI (reference sequence).

This chain connects TRBV15 to TRBJ1-5; D possibly corresponds to TRBD1 (6 bases). CDR3 length equals 13 residues. Trimming pared 5 bases from V and 11 bases from J, leaving 16 bases between. Looked up from germline, CDR1 is LNHNV and CDR2 is YYDKDF (reference sequence). CDR3 in amino acids: CATSRRGLSAQHF. The CDR3 coding sequence is TGTGCCACCAGCCGCAGGGGCTTAAGCGCCCAGCATTTT.

CDR3 in amino acids: CASSKKARDTQYF. CDR3 coding DNA: TGTGCCAGCAGTAAGAAGGCTCGGGATACGCAGTATTTT. The chain uses TRBV11-3 and TRBJ2-3, with no clear D. V was cut by 6 bases and J by 6 bases, with 13 bases left in between. CDR3 size: 13 residues. Looked up from germline, CDR1 is SGHNT and CDR2 is YENEEA.

The chain links TRBV9 to TRBJ2-3, with D uncertain. Trimming cost V 0 bases and J 0 bases, with 14 bases left between them. Germline CDR1 reads SGDLS; CDR2 reads YYNGEE. CDR3 length: 17 residues. The CDR3 reads CASSVAGRLPSTDTQYF. CDR3 nucleotides: TGTGCCAGCAGCGTAGCGGGTCGGTTACCTAGCACAGATACGCAGTATTTT.

This clone was detected a few times. The CDR3 carries no conserved terminal phenylalanine or tryptophan, so it likely arises from a read error. No DNA is shown, since the ends of the CDR3 on it are uncertain; the CDR3 is the one TCRdb lists. CDR3: CASSESDTQYFG. The chain couples TRBV2 to TRBJ2-3; the table's D call TRBD1 went unverified against the DNA. Germline CDR1 SNHLY, CDR2 FYNNEI. The CDR3 length equals 12 residues, ends included.

The chain employs TRBV27 and TRBJ2-2, with D perhaps TRBD1 (6 bases). The germline V gene has CDR1 MNHEY and CDR2 SMNVEV (reference sequence). CDR3 length equals 15 residues. The germline V and J ends were trimmed by 6 bases and 6 bases, with 17 bases remaining between them. The CDR3 region is CASSRDIEGAGELFF. CDR3 nucleotides: TGTGCCAGCAGCCGGGACATAGAAGGTGCCGGGGAGCTGTTTTTT.

Only a few counts were recorded for this clone. J is TRBJ2-5 and V is TRBV7-2, with 10 bases lining up with TRBD2. Germline CDR1 and CDR2: SGHTA and FQGNSA. The V and J ends lost 5 bases and 5 bases, in that order; junction bases with no gene match: 8. The CDR3 runs to 15 residues. The DNA of the CDR3 is TGTGCCAGCAGCCGCAGGGCAGCGGGAGGGGAGACCCAGTACTTC. Protein: CASSRRAAGGETQYF. The whole variable domain, filled in from reference TRBV7-2 and TRBJ2-5, reads GAGVSQSPSNKVTEKGKDVELRCDPISGHTALYWYRQSLGQGLEFLIYFQGNSAPDKSGLPSDRFSAERTGGSVSTLTIQRTQQEDSAVYLCASSRRAAGGETQYFGPGTRLLVL.

The chain uses TRBV14 and TRBJ1-2; D might be TRBD1 (5 bases). Trimming took off 3 bases at V and 9 bases at J, with 11 bases between the two ends. CDR1 SGHDN and CDR2 FVKESK come from the germline V gene. The CDR3 is 12 residues long. The CDR3 region has the DNA TGTGCCAGCAGCCAGTACCAGGGCCGCTACACCTTC. This gives the protein CASSQYQGRYTF.

The V gene is TRBV6-1, the J gene TRBJ1-4; D unresolved. The CDR3 spans 13 residues. Germline V gene sequence: CDR1 MNHNS, CDR2 SASEGT. Trimming left V 5 bases short and J 10 bases short, with 14 bases between. CDR3 in amino acids: CASSHELMRKLFF. The CDR3 coding sequence is TGTGCCAGCAGTCATGAGCTTATGAGAAAACTGTTTTTT.

This clone has just a few counts. The chain has TRBV2 and TRBJ2-5; D call uncertain. Germline CDR1 and CDR2: SNHLY and FYNNEI. Trimming stripped 3 bases from V and 4 bases from J, with 9 bases between. This CDR3 has 13 residues. The DNA of the CDR3 is TGTGCCAGCAGTGAGGACGGGCGAGAGACCCAGTACTTC. Residues: CASSEDGRETQYF. The variable domain in full, completed from reference TRBV2 and TRBJ2-5, reads EPEVTQTPSHQVTQMGQEVILRCVPISNHLYFYWYRQILGQKVEFLVSFYNNEISEKSEIFDDQFSVERPDGSNFTLKIRSTKLEDSAMYFCASSEDGRETQYFGPGTRLLVL.

The table lists this clone with a few counts. The chain is built from TRBV7-6 and TRBJ2-1, with 7 bases matching TRBD2. The V gene end was trimmed by 1 base and the J gene end by 4 bases; junction bases not matched to a gene: 10. The germline V gene encodes CDR1 SGHVS and CDR2 FNYEAQ. There are 17 residues in the CDR3. CDR3 nucleotides: TGTGCCAGCAGCTTAGAGGGCCTTAGCGGGCTATACAATGAGCAGTTCTTC. Encoded protein: CASSLEGLSGLYNEQFF.

The rearrangement joins TRBV6-5 to TRBJ2-3; 9 nucleotides line up with TRBD2. J was trimmed by 5 bases and V by 2 bases; bases with no gene match: 2. Germline CDR1 MNHEY, CDR2 SVGAGI. The CDR3 runs to 14 residues. CDR3 coding DNA: TGTGCCAGCAGTTACGGCGGGAGGGGAGATACGCAGTATTTT. Translation: CASSYGGRGDTQYF.

This clone has more than one count but fewer than ten. The chain combines TRBV9 with TRBJ2-1, with 8 nucleotides matching TRBD2. The germline V gene has CDR1 SGDLS and CDR2 YYNGEE. J lost 6 bases, V lost 4 bases, and 6 bases had no gene match. The CDR3 is 14 amino acids. The CDR3 loop is CASSFTGLVNEQFF. CDR3 sequence (DNA): TGTGCCAGCAGCTTCACGGGACTAGTCAATGAGCAGTTCTTC.

This clone has more than one count but fewer than ten. The V call is TRBV19, the J call TRBJ2-1; D is uncertain. Germline V gene sequence: CDR1 LNHDA, CDR2 SQIVND (reference sequence). The V and J ends lost 4 bases and 2 bases respectively, with 6 bases between them. CDR3 length: 13 residues. The CDR3 DNA reads as TGTGCCAGTAGTAAGGGCACCTACAATGAGCAGTTCTTC. Protein product: CASSKGTYNEQFF.

Points on this clone: The same CDR3 is also encoded by other DNA sequences in this sample. The chain uses TRBV2 and TRBJ2-7; perhaps TRBD1 as D (5 bases). The germline gives CDR1 SNHLY, CDR2 FYNNEI. V lost 6 bases and J 0 bases, leaving 6 bases between the germline ends. This CDR3 region has 12 residues. The CDR3 region is CASRGASYEQYF. CDR3 nucleotides: TGTGCCAGCAGAGGGGCCTCCTACGAGCAGTACTTC.

This chain connects TRBV2 to TRBJ1-5, with D uncertain. Trimming shortened V by 1 base and J by 0 bases, and 7 bases separated the two germline ends. The CDR3 length is 15 residues. Germline-derived CDR1 and CDR2 are SNHLY and FYNNEI. The CDR3 sequence: CASSEGPYSNQPQHF. The CDR3 DNA is TGTGCCAGCAGTGAAGGTCCATATAGCAATCAGCCCCAGCATTTT.

This clone has only a few counts. The chain carries TRBV7-9 and TRBJ2-3, with 12 bases that match TRBD2. Trimming took 6 bases from V and 6 from J; bases not matched to a gene: 10. The CDR3 is made up of 16 amino acids. CDR1 is SEHNR, CDR2 FQNEAQ, per germline (reference sequence). This CDR3 reads CASRLTSGSLQDTQYF. CDR3 DNA: TGTGCCAGCAGGTTGACTAGCGGGAGTTTGCAGGATACGCAGTATTTT.

The rearrangement joins TRBV5-6 to TRBJ1-1, with D perhaps TRBD1 (6 bases). CDR1 and CDR2 from the germline V gene are SGHDT and YYEEEE. The V end was cut by 2 bases, the J end by 8 bases, with 16 bases between. The CDR3 extends over 14 amino acids. The CDR3 sequence: CASSLFSGTKEAFF. The DNA for the CDR3 is TGTGCCAGCAGCTTATTTTCCGGGACAAAAGAAGCTTTCTTT.

V and J are TRBV20-1 and TRBJ1-1, with no clear D. In germline, CDR1 is DFQATT, CDR2 SNEGSKA (reference sequence). CDR3 length equals 11 residues. V shed 0 bases and J shed 3 bases, with 2 bases lying between them. The CDR3 spells CSAREYTEAFF. For the CDR3, the DNA is TGCAGTGCTAGAGAGTACACTGAAGCTTTCTTT.